What follows are 12 T cell receptor beta chains derived from one specimen sequenced in a study of CD4+ T cells in melanoma. Assay: immunoSEQ multiplex PCR; the TCRdb copy retains only in-frame clones and omits some. Of around 100,000 clones in the sample, 92% were seen once. Sequencing was done on a sample of peripheral blood. Receptors were obtained from a human donor with melanoma.

This clone was counted between two and nine times. J is TRBJ2-7 and V is TRBV5-1; 10 nucleotides match TRBD2. Germline CDR1 and CDR2: SGHRS and YFSETQ. Germline trimming cut 2 bases from V and 6 bases from J; bases unmatched to any gene: 17. The CDR3 totals 18 residues. CDR3 residues: CASSFTGTVKAGGREQYF. In DNA form, the CDR3 reads TGCGCCAGCAGCTTCACCGGGACAGTGAAAGCGGGAGGGCGCGAGCAGTACTTC.

V gene TRBV7-6 combines with J gene TRBJ2-1; 13 nucleotides align to TRBD2. Losses at the gene ends were 5 bases for V and 8 bases for J; bases not matched to a gene: 6. The CDR3 runs to 15 residues. Per germline, CDR1 SGHVS and CDR2 FNYEAQ. This chain's CDR3 is CASSPRLAGGDEQFF. CDR3 DNA: TGTGCCAGCAGCCCACGACTAGCGGGAGGCGATGAGCAGTTCTTC. Full variable domain (rest looked up from reference TRBV7-6 and TRBJ2-1): GAGVSQSPRYKVTKRGQDVALRCDPISGHVSLYWYRQALGQGPEFLTYFNYEAQQDKSGLPNDRFSAERPEGSISTLTIQRTEQRDSAMYRCASSPRLAGGDEQFFGPGTRLTVL.

The rearrangement joins TRBV7-2 to TRBJ2-5, with D maybe TRBD1 (6 bases). Germline-derived CDR1 and CDR2 are SGHTA and FQGNSA. V lost 0 bases, J lost 3 bases, and 8 bases lay in between. The CDR3 has 14 residues. The CDR3 DNA reads as TGTGCCAGCAGCTTAGCGCCAGGGGAAGAGACCCAGTACTTC. Its protein is CASSLAPGEETQYF.

This chain uses TRBV5-1 with TRBJ2-7, with TRBD2 matching over 8 bases. CDR1 SGHRS and CDR2 YFSETQ come from the germline V gene. V was clipped by 0 bases and J by 7 bases; unmatched bases: 12. This CDR3 has 16 residues. As DNA, the CDR3 is TGCGCCAGCAGCTTGGGCGAGCGGGGGTACCCGGAGGAGCAGTACTTC. It encodes CASSLGERGYPEEQYF.

V and J are TRBV11-2 and TRBJ1-4, with D uncertain. Germline CDR1 is SGHAT and CDR2 is FQNNGV. The CDR3 extends over 15 amino acids. Trimming removed 0 bases from V and 3 bases from J, with 8 bases in between. DNA for the CDR3: TGTGCCAGCAGCTTAGAATGGGCGTCTAATGAAAAACTGTTTTTT. The encoded protein is CASSLEWASNEKLFF.

This rearrangement joins TRBV29-1 to TRBJ2-4; 9 positions agree with TRBD1. V shed 6 bases and J 8 bases; nucleotides not matched to a gene: 8. Germline V gene data show CDR1 as SQVTM and CDR2 as ANQGSEA. The CDR3 length is 13 residues. Here the CDR3 reads CSVPDRGGDIQYF. CDR3 in DNA: TGCAGCGTCCCGGACAGGGGTGGGGACATTCAGTACTTC.

This clone came up a few times. This chain joins TRBV2 and TRBJ1-2; 10 bases line up with TRBD1. Trimming removed 7 bases from V and 5 bases from J; junction bases left unmatched: 7. This CDR3 is built from 14 residues. Germline V gene lookup returns CDR1 SNHLY and CDR2 FYNNEI. CDR3 in DNA: TGTGCCAGCACCCCAGACAGGGGGCTTTATGGCTACACCTTC. Translated, it gives CASTPDRGLYGYTF.

This clone was counted many times. The CDR3 sequence is CASSLEVNTEAFF. As DNA, the CDR3 is TGCGCCAGCAGCTTGGAGGTGAACACTGAAGCTTTCTTT. The gene calls are TRBV5-1 and TRBJ1-1; D ambiguous. CDR3 length equals 13 residues. Germline CDR1 and CDR2: SGHRS and YFSETQ. Trimming stripped 0 bases from V and 0 bases from J, with 3 bases between.

A remark on this clone: Other nucleotide sequences from this sample produce the same CDR3. The chain has TRBV4-3 and TRBJ2-5; TRBD1 aligns across 7 bases. From germline, CDR1 is LGHNA and CDR2 YSLEER. The CDR3 consists of 15 residues. J gave up 5 bases and V 0 bases, and 6 bases lay outside the gene matches. CDR3 sequence reads: CASSQERGRGETQYF. CDR3 DNA: TGCGCCAGCAGCCAAGAAAGGGGGCGAGGGGAGACCCAGTACTTC.

The V call is TRBV4-1, the J call TRBJ2-7, with 8 bases that match TRBD1. With V trimmed by 4 bases and J by 2 bases, 4 bases remained unmatched. Germline assignment: CDR1 MGHRA and CDR2 YSYEKL. CDR3 length: 14 amino acids. The CDR3 nucleotides are TGCGCCAGCAGCCGGACAGGGATCACCTACGAGCAGTACTTC. It specifies CASSRTGITYEQYF.

The chain combines TRBV18 with TRBJ1-6; D not resolved. There are 13 residues in the CDR3. The V gene's germline CDR1 is KGHSH and CDR2 LQKENI. The V and J ends lost 6 bases and 3 bases respectively, with 6 bases between them. CDR3 bases: TGTGCCAGCTCGACAAGCTATAATTCACCCCTCCACTTT. Translating gives CASSTSYNSPLHF.

CDR3 bases: TGTGCCAGCAGTGAAACAAGGGGGATGAATGAAAAACTGTTTTTT. Translated, it gives CASSETRGMNEKLFF. The genes are TRBV6-1 and TRBJ1-4, with TRBD1 as a possible D gene (6 bases). V was clipped by 2 bases and J by 5 bases, with 12 bases between them. This CDR3 is 15 amino acids long. CDR1 is MNHNS, CDR2 SASEGT, per germline.